The present T cell receptor beta chain was sequenced within a study of T cells in localized non-small cell lung cancer. Trimming cost V 0 bases and J 5 bases, with 11 bases left between them. This CDR3 region has 14 residues. Germline CDR1 and CDR2: SGHNT and YENEEA. This clone was recorded at least ten times. Its matching antigen is unknown. Profiled with immunoSEQ multiplex PCR; TCRdb holds only in-frame clones, not every one. The sample yields about 6,300 clones, approximately 16% seen once. Study-level points and caveats: The greatest T cell clonality was found in uninvolved adjacent lung (higher than in tumor). Out of the top 100 tumor clones, a median about 57 were seen in adjacent lung.

The receptor comes from a male donor at least 60 years old with stage II squamous cell lung carcinoma. The source material was normal lung tissue next to the tumor, sampled before any cancer treatment. The chain employs TRBV11-3 and TRBJ2-7; D not resolved. CDR3 region: CASSLDLPRDEQYF. In DNA, the CDR3 is TGTGCCAGCAGCTTAGACCTCCCAAGGGACGAGCAGTACTTC.